This TCR beta chain is drawn from a study of T cell changes during pregnancy in multiple sclerosis. The CDR3 has 13 amino acids. The V gene's germline CDR1 is WNHNN and CDR2 SYGVQD (reference sequence). With 2 bases clipped from V and 7 bases from J, the junction kept 4 bases outside the gene matches. Produced via immunoSEQ multiplex PCR; TCRdb's table is partial and in-frame only. Of 90,000 to 130,000 clones listed, more than 85% are singletons. V is TRBV10-1 and J is TRBJ2-5; TRBD1 agrees at 7 bases. The TCR originated in a female donor with multiple sclerosis, enrolled in a pregnancy study. This sample comprised peripheral blood, obtained in the third trimester of pregnancy. DNA of the CDR3: TGCGCCAGCAGTGAGGAGACAGGGAGGACCCAGTACTTC. This gives the protein CASSEETGRTQYF.